Presented here are 7 T cell receptor beta chains from one specimen sequenced in a study of neurological immune-mediated disorders. TCRdb used MiXCR to reprocess the 5' RACE reads, holding one entry per CDR3 protein. The sample lists around 41,000 distinct CDR3 sequences, about 14% occurring once. The sample comprised CD4+ T cells from blood. These receptors came from a woman aged 55 to 70 with HTLV-1-associated myelopathy (HAM/TSP).

This clonotype appeared many times. This chain joins TRBV12-5 and TRBJ2-2, with D perhaps being TRBD1 or TRBD2 (5 bases each). Trimming shortened V by 0 bases and J by 3 bases, and 11 bases separated the two germline ends. The CDR3 has 16 residues. Germline lookup yields CDR1 LGHNT and CDR2 FRNRAP. CDR3 residues: CASGLVVGADTGELFF. The CDR3, as DNA: TGTGCTAGTGGTTTGGTAGTCGGGGCGGACACCGGGGAGCTGTTTTTT.

This clonotype occurred many times. The gene calls are TRBV10-3 and TRBJ2-7; D is possibly TRBD2 (5 bases). The V gene's germline CDR1 is ENHRY and CDR2 SYGVKD. The V end lost 6 bases, the J end lost 0 bases, and 12 bases lay between the germline ends. The CDR3 has 14 residues. CDR3 DNA sequence: TGTGCCATCAGCTCCGGGGTCCTCTCCTACGAGCAGTACTTC. Protein product: CAISSGVLSYEQYF.

The chain carries TRBV9 and TRBJ2-2; 9 nucleotides align to TRBD2. The junction had 5 bases not matched to a gene; V was cut back by 0 bases and J by 5 bases. This CDR3 spans 16 amino acids. From germline, CDR1 is SGDLS and CDR2 YYNGEE. The CDR3: CASSVDGGGATGELFF. The CDR3, as DNA: TGTGCCAGCAGCGTAGACGGCGGGGGGGCAACCGGGGAGCTGTTTTTT.

The V gene is TRBV30, the J gene TRBJ1-4; D is ambiguous. The CDR3 is made up of 13 amino acids. V was clipped by 4 bases and J by 5 bases, with 11 bases between them. The germline V gene has CDR1 GTSNPN and CDR2 SVGIG (reference sequence). The CDR3 loop is CAWTGPENEKLFF. DNA for the CDR3: TGTGCCTGGACAGGACCGGAAAATGAAAAACTGTTTTTT. Full variable domain (missing parts from reference TRBV30 and TRBJ1-4): SQTIHQWPATLVQPVGSPLSLECTVEGTSNPNLYWYRQAAGRGLQLLFYSVGIGQISSEVPQNLSASRPQDRQFILSSKKLLLSDSGFYLCAWTGPENEKLFFGSGTQLSVL.

This clonotype was recorded many times. V gene TRBV2 combines with J gene TRBJ1-5, with no clear D. The CDR3 totals 14 residues. Trimming stripped 3 bases from V and 6 bases from J, with 12 bases between. Germline CDR1 is SNHLY and CDR2 is FYNNEI. CDR3 sequence reads: CASSDSRDGQPQHF. The CDR3, as DNA: TGTGCCAGCAGTGACTCGAGGGATGGTCAGCCCCAGCATTTT.

This clonotype was detected ten times or more. The J gene is TRBJ1-1, the V gene TRBV20-1, with 7 positions matching TRBD1. The J segment lost 0 bases and the V segment lost 0 bases, leaving 16 bases of the junction unmatched. The CDR3 is 19 amino acids. Per germline, CDR1 DFQATT and CDR2 SNEGSKA (reference sequence). Here the CDR3 DNA reads TGCAGTGCTAGAGATCTGTCTCAGGGGGGGTTTTGGATGAACACTGAAGCTTTCTTT. This translates into CSARDLSQGGFWMNTEAFF.

With regard to this clonotype: The junction shows a germline mismatch at one end, possibly a read error. CDR3 nucleotide sequence: TGTGCCATCAACGACGGGGGGGCAGCAGATACGCAGAATTTT. This codes for CAINDGGAADTQNF. The chain carries TRBV10-3 and TRBJ2-3; 8 positions match TRBD2. This CDR3 is 14 amino acids long. From germline, CDR1 is ENHRY and CDR2 SYGVKD.